This TCR beta chain was obtained from a study of OX40 agonist ivuxolimab in advanced cancers. CDR1 and CDR2 from the germline V gene are SGHDT and YYEEEE. The CDR3 is made up of 13 amino acids. With 3 bases clipped from V and 13 bases from J, the junction kept 9 bases outside the gene matches. Generated by immunoSEQ multiplex PCR, the TCRdb table keeps only in-frame clones and is missing some. The sample consists of around 76,000 clones, roughly 94% of them appearing once. This specimen was CD4+ or CD8+ T cells sorted from blood, taken in a trial of the OX40 agonist ivuxolimab. This TCR was sampled from an adult with an advanced solid tumor such as melanoma, head and neck, liver or kidney cancer. The gene calls are TRBV5-6 and TRBJ2-3; 9 nucleotides match TRBD1. DNA of the CDR3: TGTGCCAGCAGCTCCCTCCGGGACAGGGATGAGTATTTT. Its protein product is CASSSLRDRDEYF.